The 2 T cell receptor beta chains below were found in one sample sequenced in a study of blood T cell repertoires in COVID-19. Libraries were prepared by immunoSEQ multiplex PCR; TCRdb keeps only in-frame clonotypes and omits some of them. This sample has about 280,000 clones, with roughly 87% found just once. Source material: peripheral blood. These receptors were taken from a woman between 45 and 60 years old who had recovered from COVID-19.

The V and J genes are TRBV28 and TRBJ2-3; the D gene is possibly TRBD1 (6 bases). The V end was cut by 2 bases, the J end by 6 bases, with 12 bases between. The V gene's germline CDR1 is MDHEN and CDR2 SYDVKM. The CDR3 runs to 14 residues. CDR3 bases: TGTGCCAGCAGTTTAACAGGGTGGAAGGATACGCAGTATTTT. Translation gives CASSLTGWKDTQYF.

The chain links TRBV6-5 to TRBJ1-1; tentative D call: TRBD1 (6 bases). V lost 8 bases, J lost 1 base, and 17 bases lay in between. The CDR3 sequence is 15 residues long. Germline-derived CDR1 and CDR2 are MNHEY and SVGAGI. The CDR3 sequence is CASREGGLGNTEAFF. The DNA of the CDR3 is TGTGCCAGCCGCGAGGGGGGGTTGGGGAACACTGAAGCTTTCTTT.